These T cell receptor beta chains were read from a single sample in a study of T cells in Graves' hyperthyroidism and ophthalmopathy. MiXCR, run by TCRdb on the multiplex PCR reads, gives a single entry per CDR3 protein. The table includes approximately 490,000 distinct CDR3 sequences, 22% detected once. The specimen sequenced was blood. The receptors originated from a woman in her 70s with Graves' ophthalmopathy. The CDR3 runs from the conserved cysteine through the conserved F or W.

TRBJ2-3 TRBV3-1 CASRPSGSNPDTQYF
TRBJ1-5 TRBV6-1 CASSEGTVWGNQPQHF
TRBJ1-4 TRBV3-1 CASSRQGGDEKLFF
TRBJ2-6 TRBV5-1 CASSEFPSSTSGANVLTF
TRBJ2-5 TRBV5-4 CASSPERGPQETQYF
TRBJ2-7 TRBV10-2 CASSESEGRFHYEQYF
TRBJ1-2 TRBV20-1 CSAKRTGGGYTF
TRBJ2-6 TRBV18 CASSAASGANVLTF
TRBJ2-5 TRBV5-1 CASRTGTGSLYF
TRBJ2-3 TRBV6-1 CATRGLAGGGTDTQYF
TRBJ2-7 TRBV12-3/TRBV12-4 CASSFSGTSGIYEQYF
TRBJ1-6 TRBV15 CATSREPGSYNSPLHF
- TRBV9 CASSVAAGGHQFF
TRBJ2-3 TRBV9 CASSVLAGGITDTQYF
TRBJ1-5 TRBV27 CASSHPLQPQHF
TRBJ1-4 TRBV7-2 CASSLNLATNEKLFF
TRBJ2-2 TRBV2 CASSVGRADTGELFF
TRBJ2-2 TRBV7-9 CASSLISGFAGELFF
TRBJ2-2 TRBV12-3/TRBV12-4 CASSLNTGARTGELFF
TRBJ2-7 TRBV9 CASSSHWFGEQYF
TRBJ2-3 TRBV18 CASSRAPTTSTDTQYF
TRBJ2-1 TRBV7-2 CASSFSWDEQFF